The rows below give T cell receptor beta chains drawn from one sample of a study of T cells in localized non-small cell lung cancer. Libraries were prepared by immunoSEQ multiplex PCR; TCRdb keeps only in-frame clonotypes and omits some of them. This table holds over 25,000 clones, about nine tenths found once. The input for sequencing was PBMCs, taken before any cancer treatment. These receptor sequences come from a man between 40 and 70 years old with stage II lung adenocarcinoma. The CDR3 runs from the conserved cysteine through the conserved F or W. Fields, in order: D gene, V gene, clone size, J gene, CDR3 protein, CDR3 DNA. The D gene is left open where the match is weak. A row's size may be missing; if present it is once, few, many or a size class.

>TRBD1|TRBV4-2|-|TRBJ2-7
CASSQETPGTGYSYEQYF
TGTGCCAGCAGCCAAGAGACTCCCGGGACAGGCTATTCCTACGAGCAGTACTTC
>-|TRBV28|once|TRBJ2-2
CASGETGPGELFF
TGTGCCAGCGGAGAGACAGGTCCCGGGGAGCTGTTTTTT
>TRBD2|TRBV5-1|once|TRBJ2-3
CASRYLAGVTDTQYF
TGCGCCAGCAGATACTTAGCGGGAGTAACAGATACGCAGTATTTT
>TRBD2|TRBV28|once|TRBJ2-1
CASGTGGNSYNEQFF
TGTGCCAGCGGAACGGGGGGAAACTCCTACAATGAGCAGTTCTTC
>TRBD1|TRBV7-2|-|TRBJ2-7
CASSLEGQGYEQYF
TGTGCCAGCAGCTTAGAGGGACAGGGCTACGAGCAGTACTTC
>-|TRBV11-3|-|TRBJ2-5
CASSPFGLRETQETQYF
TGTGCCAGCAGCCCTTTTGGGCTTAGGGAGACTCAAGAGACCCAGTACTTC
>TRBD2|TRBV5-1|-|TRBJ2-1
CASSFSGSSYNEQFF
TGCGCCAGCAGCTTCAGCGGGAGCTCCTACAATGAGCAGTTCTTC
>-|TRBV5-8|-|TRBJ2-7
CASSLAGGPGNYEQYF
TGTGCCAGCAGCTTGGCCGGGGGTCCGGGAAACTACGAGCAGTACTTC
>-|TRBV7-8|-|TRBJ2-2
CASSFTGELFF
TGTGCCAGCAGCTTCACCGGGGAGCTGTTTTTT
>-|TRBV15|-|TRBJ2-5
CATSRDYDSLQSQGETQYF
TGTGCCACCAGCAGAGATTACGACAGTCTACAATCTCAGGGGGAGACCCAGTACTTC
>TRBD1|TRBV5-1|-|TRBJ2-7
CASSLEDRGYYEQYF
TGCGCCAGCAGCTTGGAGGACAGGGGCTACTACGAGCAGTACTTC
>TRBD2|TRBV2|once|TRBJ2-1
CASSGGTSGPSSYNEQFF
TGTGCCAGCAGTGGGGGGACTAGCGGGCCTAGCTCCTACAATGAGCAGTTCTTC
>TRBD1|TRBV2|-|TRBJ1-2
CASVTASGTDYGYTF
TGTGCCAGCGTAACCGCTTCCGGGACAGACTATGGCTACACCTTC
>-|TRBV7-6|once|TRBJ2-6
CASSLGGANVLTF
TGTGCCAGCAGCTTGGGTGGGGCCAACGTCCTGACTTTC
>-|TRBV6-1|-|TRBJ2-1
CASSSDRIGPNEQFF
TGTGCCAGCAGCTCCGACAGGATCGGCCCCAATGAGCAGTTCTTC
>TRBD2|TRBV5-6|-|TRBJ2-7
CASSLARRSGIKREQYF
TGTGCCAGCAGCTTGGCACGGCGAAGCGGGATAAAACGCGAGCAGTACTTC
>-|TRBV28|-|TRBJ2-3
CASSRSTDTQYF
TGTGCCAGCAGTCGCAGCACAGATACGCAGTATTTT
>TRBD2|TRBV5-1|-|TRBJ2-2
CASSLGSSGSTGELFF
TGCGCCAGCAGCTTGGGTAGTAGCGGGAGCACCGGGGAGCTGTTTTTT
>-|TRBV9|-|TRBJ1-2
CASSGPAWGSGYTF
TGTGCCAGCAGTGGACCCGCGTGGGGCTCTGGCTACACCTTC
>-|TRBV6-1|-|TRBJ1-2
CASSAYRRANYGYTF
TGTGCCAGCAGTGCCTACAGGAGAGCTAACTATGGCTACACCTTC
>-|TRBV7-8|-|TRBJ1-2
CASSLVLAEHYGYTF
TGTGCCAGCAGCTTAGTTTTGGCAGAACACTATGGCTACACCTTC
>-|TRBV5-1|-|TRBJ2-1
CASSLVGQTYNEQFF
TGCGCCAGCAGCTTGGTAGGACAGACATACAATGAGCAGTTCTTC
>TRBD2|TRBV6-6|-|TRBJ2-7
CASSFSGGDTYEQYF
TGTGCCAGCAGTTTCTCCGGGGGGGATACCTACGAGCAGTACTTC
>-|TRBV5-1|-|TRBJ2-3
CASSVADLDTQYF
TGCGCCAGCAGCGTGGCGGACTTAGATACGCAGTATTTT
>-|TRBV19|-|TRBJ2-7
CASSSGTPYGEQYF
TGTGCCAGTAGTTCCGGGACTCCCTATGGCGAGCAGTACTTC
>TRBD2|TRBV19|-|TRBJ2-1
CASTSLSGGTYNEQFF
TGTGCCAGTACCTCCTTATCGGGGGGAACCTACAATGAGCAGTTCTTC
>-|TRBV6-1|-|TRBJ1-1
CASSAGVGTEAFF
TGTGCCAGCAGTGCAGGGGTCGGCACTGAAGCTTTCTTT
>-|TRBV6-1|-|TRBJ2-7
CASSEAQNEQYF
TGTGCCAGCAGTGAAGCTCAGAACGAGCAGTACTTC
>TRBD2|TRBV6-5|-|TRBJ2-1
CASSYNGLASNEQFF
TGTGCCAGCAGTTACAACGGACTAGCGTCCAATGAGCAGTTCTTC
>-|TRBV11-3|-|TRBJ2-5
CASSLPGLAETQYF
TGTGCCAGCAGCTTACCGGGTCTTGCGGAGACCCAGTACTTC
>-|TRBV12-1|-|TRBJ2-7
CASRSQTGADDYEQYF
TGTGCCAGCCGATCTCAGACCGGAGCCGATGACTACGAGCAGTACTTC
>TRBD1|TRBV7-2|-|TRBJ1-4
CASSPTGVGEKLFF
TGTGCCAGCAGCCCGACAGGGGTAGGGGAAAAACTGTTTTTT
>-|TRBV5-5|-|TRBJ2-3
CASSLERASTDTQYF
TGTGCCAGCAGCTTGGAAAGGGCTAGCACAGATACGCAGTATTTT
>-|TRBV10-3|-|TRBJ2-1
CATRAGANNEQFF
TGTGCCACCCGGGCGGGGGCAAACAATGAGCAGTTCTTC
>-|TRBV27|-|TRBJ2-3
CASSFEGTDTQYF
TGTGCCAGCAGTTTCGAGGGAACAGATACGCAGTATTTT
>-|TRBV5-4|few|TRBJ2-1
CASSLVRFNEQFF
TGTGCCAGCAGCTTGGTTAGATTCAATGAGCAGTTCTTC
>TRBD2|TRBV7-2|-|TRBJ2-1
CASSPGTSGGVGQFF
TGTGCCAGCAGCCCCGGGACTAGCGGAGGGGTGGGGCAGTTCTTC
>TRBD2|TRBV7-2|-|TRBJ2-3
CASSLGSGSGWKMQYF
TGTGCCAGCAGCTTAGGGAGCGGGAGTGGGTGGAAGATGCAGTATTTT
>-|TRBV7-3|-|TRBJ2-3
CASSLGLNTDTQYF
TGTGCCAGCAGCTTAGGACTGAACACAGATACGCAGTATTTT
>TRBD1|TRBV7-9|-|TRBJ2-2
CALRVGQGANTGELFF
TGTGCCCTGAGGGTAGGACAGGGGGCGAACACCGGGGAGCTGTTTTTT
>-|TRBV7-3|-|TRBJ2-5
CASSLSGKQETQYF
TGTGCCAGCAGCTTAAGCGGGAAACAAGAGACCCAGTACTTC
>-|TRBV12-5|-|TRBJ1-2
CASGLVVDRVVYGYTF
TGTGCTAGTGGTTTGGTAGTGGATCGAGTAGTCTATGGCTACACCTTC
>TRBD2|TRBV5-4|-|TRBJ2-2
CASSRESSGSRTGELFF
TGTGCCAGCAGCCGAGAAAGTAGCGGGAGTCGCACCGGGGAGCTGTTTTTT
>TRBD1|TRBV5-1|-|TRBJ1-1
CASSFAGTENTEAFF
TGCGCCAGCAGTTTTGCCGGGACAGAAAACACTGAAGCTTTCTTT
>TRBD2|TRBV9|-|TRBJ2-1
CASSVGLAGDEQFF
TGTGCCAGCAGCGTCGGCCTAGCGGGAGATGAGCAGTTCTTC
>TRBD1|TRBV4-3|once|TRBJ2-4
CASSAHPTGVENIQYF
TGCGCCAGCAGCGCCCACCCGACAGGGGTTGAAAACATTCAGTACTTC
>-|TRBV2|few|TRBJ2-3
CASSHSGTPRADTQYF
TGTGCCAGCAGCCACTCCGGGACCCCTAGGGCAGATACGCAGTATTTT
>-|TRBV28|-|TRBJ2-4
CTSSGGGLQLALAKNIQYF
TGTACCAGCAGTGGGGGCGGGCTGCAACTCGCTTTGGCCAAAAACATTCAGTACTTC
>-|TRBV19|once|TRBJ2-1
CASSPNLGLGRGLYNEQFF
TGTGCCAGTAGTCCCAACCTTGGTTTGGGGAGGGGGCTCTACAATGAGCAGTTCTTC
>TRBD1|TRBV27|once|TRBJ2-7
CASSLSGWTGGAGEQYF
TGTGCCAGCAGTTTATCGGGATGGACAGGGGGCGCGGGTGAGCAGTACTTC
>-|TRBV7-2|-|TRBJ2-1
CASSRVEGGLSYNEQFF
TGTGCCAGCAGCCGAGTGGAAGGGGGACTATCCTACAATGAGCAGTTCTTC
>-|TRBV18|once|TRBJ1-3
CASSPVSGVSGNTIYF
TGTGCCAGCTCACCGGTCTCGGGGGTCTCTGGAAACACCATATATTTT
>TRBD2|TRBV5-4|-|TRBJ2-2
CASSVAGPNTGELFF
TGTGCCAGCTCCGTAGCGGGCCCGAACACCGGAGAGCTGTTTTTT
>TRBD1|TRBV9|-|TRBJ2-1
CASSIQGANSYNEQFF
TGTGCCAGCAGCATACAGGGGGCGAACTCCTACAATGAGCAGTTCTTC
>-|TRBV7-2|few|TRBJ2-1
CASSLVAVLREDYNEQFF
TGTGCCAGCAGCTTAGTAGCGGTTTTGCGGGAAGACTACAATGAGCAGTTCTTC
>TRBD1|TRBV11-3|-|TRBJ2-2
CASSPRQGSTGELFF
TGTGCCAGCAGCCCAAGACAGGGGAGTACCGGGGAGCTGTTTTTT
>-|TRBV7-9|-|TRBJ2-3
CASSLASVTDTQYF
TGTGCCAGCAGCTTAGCAAGCGTCACAGATACGCAGTATTTT
>-|TRBV7-2|-|TRBJ2-5
CASSLGYGETQYF
TGTGCCAGCAGCCTCGGTTATGGGGAGACCCAGTACTTC